The sequence of this T cell receptor (beta chain) was determined in a study of OX40 agonist ivuxolimab in advanced cancers. Study context: Patients treated during dose escalation were battling hepatocellular carcinoma, melanoma, renal cell or head and neck cancer. The eligibility criteria allowed prior anti-PD-1, anti-PD-L1 or anti-CTLA-4 therapy, and under 50% had some. Study findings and constraints: By week 6 at 0.1 to 3.0 mg/kg, blood CD4+ and CD8+ T cells had expanded clonally.

Concerning this clone itself: Its antigen remains unidentified.

The CDR3 is 16 residues long. From germline, CDR1 is MGHDK and CDR2 SYGVNS. V was clipped by 4 bases and J by 2 bases; unmatched bases: 10. Produced via immunoSEQ multiplex PCR; TCRdb's table is partial and in-frame only. The sample shows just over 50,000 clones, around 77% of them seen only once. J is TRBJ2-5 and V is TRBV25-1; 7 bases align to TRBD2. The input for sequencing was CD4+ or CD8+ T cells sorted from blood, taken in a trial of the OX40 agonist ivuxolimab. This receptor was taken from an adult with an advanced solid tumor such as melanoma, head and neck, liver or kidney cancer. The CDR3 region is CASSVGVAGVQETQYF. CDR3 nucleotides: TGTGCCAGCAGTGTGGGGGTTGCGGGAGTACAAGAGACCCAGTACTTC. The full variable domain, in which reference TRBV25-1 and TRBJ2-5 provide the parts outside the CDR3, is EADIYQTPRYLVIGTGKKITLECSQTMGHDKMYWYQQDPGMELHLIHYSYGVNSTEKGDLSSESTVSRIRTEHFPLTLESARPSHTSQYLCASSVGVAGVQETQYFGPGTRLLVL.